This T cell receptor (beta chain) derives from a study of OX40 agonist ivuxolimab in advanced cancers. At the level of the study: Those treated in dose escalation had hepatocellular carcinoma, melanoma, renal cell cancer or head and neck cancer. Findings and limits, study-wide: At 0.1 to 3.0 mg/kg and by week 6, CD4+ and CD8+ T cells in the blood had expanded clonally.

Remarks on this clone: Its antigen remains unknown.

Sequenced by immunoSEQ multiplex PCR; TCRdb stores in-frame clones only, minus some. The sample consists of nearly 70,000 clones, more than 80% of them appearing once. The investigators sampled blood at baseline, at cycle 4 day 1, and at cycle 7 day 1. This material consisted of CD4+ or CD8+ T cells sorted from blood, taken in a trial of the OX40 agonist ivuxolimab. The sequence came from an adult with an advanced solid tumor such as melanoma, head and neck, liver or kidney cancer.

CDR3 coding DNA: TGTGCCAGTAGTAGGGCGGACTATGGCTACACCTTC. The encoded protein is CASSRADYGYTF. The rearrangement links TRBV19 to TRBJ1-2; D call uncertain. V was shortened by 4 bases and J by 3 bases, with 6 bases between the two germline ends. The CDR3 length is 12 residues. Germline lookup yields CDR1 LNHDA and CDR2 SQIVND (reference sequence).